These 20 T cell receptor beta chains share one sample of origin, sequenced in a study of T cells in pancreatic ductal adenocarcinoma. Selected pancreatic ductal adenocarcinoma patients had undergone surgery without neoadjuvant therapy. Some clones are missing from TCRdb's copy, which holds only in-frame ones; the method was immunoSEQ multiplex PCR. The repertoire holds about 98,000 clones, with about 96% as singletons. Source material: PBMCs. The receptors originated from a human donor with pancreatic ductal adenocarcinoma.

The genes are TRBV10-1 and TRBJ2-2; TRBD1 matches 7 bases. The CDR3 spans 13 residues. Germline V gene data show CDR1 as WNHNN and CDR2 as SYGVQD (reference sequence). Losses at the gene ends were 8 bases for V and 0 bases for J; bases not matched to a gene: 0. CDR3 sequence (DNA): TGCGCCAGCGGGACAGCGAACACCGGGGAGCTGTTTTTT. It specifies CASGTANTGELFF.

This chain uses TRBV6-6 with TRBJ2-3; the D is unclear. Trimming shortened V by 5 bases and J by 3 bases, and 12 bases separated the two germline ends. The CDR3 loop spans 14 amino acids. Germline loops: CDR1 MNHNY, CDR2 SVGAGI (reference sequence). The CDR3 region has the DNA TGTGCCAGCAGTCCAATCAGTCTTACAGATACGCAGTATTTT. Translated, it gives CASSPISLTDTQYF.

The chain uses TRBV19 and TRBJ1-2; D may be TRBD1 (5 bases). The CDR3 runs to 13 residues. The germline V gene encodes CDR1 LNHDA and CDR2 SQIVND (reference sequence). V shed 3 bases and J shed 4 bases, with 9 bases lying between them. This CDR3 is CASSIQGGYGYTF. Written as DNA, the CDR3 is TGTGCCAGTAGTATCCAGGGCGGCTATGGCTACACCTTC.

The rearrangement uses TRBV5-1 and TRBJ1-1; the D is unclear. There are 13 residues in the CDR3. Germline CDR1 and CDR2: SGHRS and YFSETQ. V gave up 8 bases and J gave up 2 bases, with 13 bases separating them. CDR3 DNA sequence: TGCGCCAGTTCGGGGTTGGCAAACACTGAAGCTTTCTTT. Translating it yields CASSGLANTEAFF.

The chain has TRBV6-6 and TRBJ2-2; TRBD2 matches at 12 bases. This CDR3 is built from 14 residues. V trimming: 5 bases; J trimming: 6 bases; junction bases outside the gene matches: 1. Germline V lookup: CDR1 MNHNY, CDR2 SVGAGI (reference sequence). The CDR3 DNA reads TGTGCCAGCAGTCGACTAGCGGGAGCCGGGGAGCTGTTTTTT. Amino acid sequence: CASSRLAGAGELFF.

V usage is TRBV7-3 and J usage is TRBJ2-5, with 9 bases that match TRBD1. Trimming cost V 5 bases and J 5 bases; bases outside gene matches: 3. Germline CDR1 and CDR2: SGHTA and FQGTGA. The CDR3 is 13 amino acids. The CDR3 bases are TGTGCCAGCAGCCCCGGACAGGGGGAGACCCAGTACTTC. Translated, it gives CASSPGQGETQYF.

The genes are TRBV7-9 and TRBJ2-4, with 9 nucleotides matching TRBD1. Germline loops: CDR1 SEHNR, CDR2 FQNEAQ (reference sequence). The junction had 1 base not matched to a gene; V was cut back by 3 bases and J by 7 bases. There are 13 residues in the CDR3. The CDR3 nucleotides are TGTGCCAGCAGCTTGACAGGGGGGAACATTCAGTACTTC. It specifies CASSLTGGNIQYF.

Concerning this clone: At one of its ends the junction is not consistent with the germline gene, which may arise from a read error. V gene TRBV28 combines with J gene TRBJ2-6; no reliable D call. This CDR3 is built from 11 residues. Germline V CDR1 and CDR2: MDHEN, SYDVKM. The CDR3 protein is CGVSGANVLTF. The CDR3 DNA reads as TGCGGTGTCTCTGGGGCCAACGTCCTGACTTTC.

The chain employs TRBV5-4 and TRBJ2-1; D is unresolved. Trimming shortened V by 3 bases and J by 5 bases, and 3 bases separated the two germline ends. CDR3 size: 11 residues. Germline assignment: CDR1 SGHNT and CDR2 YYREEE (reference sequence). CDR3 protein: CASSSDNEQFF. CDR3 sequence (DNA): TGTGCCAGCAGCTCAGACAATGAGCAGTTCTTC.

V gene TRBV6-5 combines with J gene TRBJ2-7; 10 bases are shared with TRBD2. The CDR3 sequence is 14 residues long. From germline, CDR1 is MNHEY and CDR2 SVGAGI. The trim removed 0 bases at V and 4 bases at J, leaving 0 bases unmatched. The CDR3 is CASSYSSGGYEQYF. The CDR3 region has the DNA TGTGCCAGCAGTTACTCTAGCGGGGGGTACGAGCAGTACTTC.

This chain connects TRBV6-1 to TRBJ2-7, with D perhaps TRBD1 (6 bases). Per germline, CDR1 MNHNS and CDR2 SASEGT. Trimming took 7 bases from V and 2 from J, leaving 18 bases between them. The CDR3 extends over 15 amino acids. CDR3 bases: TGTGCCAGCACCAACACGGGGTCAGGGGCCTACGAGCAGTACTTC. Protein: CASTNTGSGAYEQYF.

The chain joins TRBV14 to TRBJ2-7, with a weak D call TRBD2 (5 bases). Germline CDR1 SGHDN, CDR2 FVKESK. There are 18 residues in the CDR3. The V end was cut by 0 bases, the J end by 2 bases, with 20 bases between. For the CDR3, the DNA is TGTGCCAGCAGCCAAGACTCTTTCAAAACGACTATCACCTACGAGCAGTACTTC. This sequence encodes CASSQDSFKTTITYEQYF.

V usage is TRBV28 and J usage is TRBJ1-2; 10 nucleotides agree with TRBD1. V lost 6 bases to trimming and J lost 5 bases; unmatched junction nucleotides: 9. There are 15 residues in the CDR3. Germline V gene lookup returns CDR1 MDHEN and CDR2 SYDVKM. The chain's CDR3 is CASRDRGLIVYGYTF. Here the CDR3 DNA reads TGTGCCAGCAGGGACAGGGGGTTGATCGTTTATGGCTACACCTTC.

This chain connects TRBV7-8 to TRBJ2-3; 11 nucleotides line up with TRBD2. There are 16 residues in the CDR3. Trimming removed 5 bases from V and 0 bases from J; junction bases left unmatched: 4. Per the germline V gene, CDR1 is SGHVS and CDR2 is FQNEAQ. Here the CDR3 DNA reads TGTGCCAGCAGCCTTGGACTAGCGGGCAGCACAGATACGCAGTATTTT. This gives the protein CASSLGLAGSTDTQYF.

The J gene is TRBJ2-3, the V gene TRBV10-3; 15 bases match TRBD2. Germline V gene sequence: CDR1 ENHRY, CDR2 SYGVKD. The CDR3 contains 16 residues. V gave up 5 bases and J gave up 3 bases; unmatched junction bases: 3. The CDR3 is CAISPGTSGRTDTQYF. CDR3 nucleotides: TGTGCCATCAGTCCCGGGACTAGCGGGAGGACAGATACGCAGTATTTT.

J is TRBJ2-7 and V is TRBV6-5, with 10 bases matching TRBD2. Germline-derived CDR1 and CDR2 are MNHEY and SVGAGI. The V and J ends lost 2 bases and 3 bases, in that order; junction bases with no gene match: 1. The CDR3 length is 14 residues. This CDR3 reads CASSYQREGYEQYF. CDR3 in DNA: TGTGCCAGCAGTTACCAGCGGGAGGGCTACGAGCAGTACTTC.

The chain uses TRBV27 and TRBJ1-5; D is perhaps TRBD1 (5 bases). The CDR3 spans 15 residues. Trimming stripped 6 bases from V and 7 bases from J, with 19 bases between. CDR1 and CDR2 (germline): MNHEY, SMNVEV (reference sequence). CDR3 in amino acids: CASSLMGGSRQPQHF. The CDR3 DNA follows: TGTGCCAGCAGCCTGATGGGGGGGAGTCGCCAGCCCCAGCATTTT.

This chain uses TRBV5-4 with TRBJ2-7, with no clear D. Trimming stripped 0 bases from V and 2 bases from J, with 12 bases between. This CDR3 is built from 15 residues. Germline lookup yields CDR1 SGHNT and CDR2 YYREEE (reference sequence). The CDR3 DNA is TGTGCCAGCAGCTTGGGCGTGGTGGAGACCTACGAGCAGTACTTC. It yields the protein CASSLGVVETYEQYF.

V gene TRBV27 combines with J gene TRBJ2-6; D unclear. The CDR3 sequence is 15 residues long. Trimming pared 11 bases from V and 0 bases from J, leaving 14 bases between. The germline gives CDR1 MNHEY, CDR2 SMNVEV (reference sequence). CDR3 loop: CAASDRHSGANVLTF. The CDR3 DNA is TGTGCCGCGTCTGACCGACACTCTGGGGCCAACGTCCTGACTTTC.

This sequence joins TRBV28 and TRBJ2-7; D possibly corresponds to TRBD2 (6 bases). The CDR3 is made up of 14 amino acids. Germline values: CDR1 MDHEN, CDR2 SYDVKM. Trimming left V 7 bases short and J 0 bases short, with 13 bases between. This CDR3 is CASTRAGISYEQYF. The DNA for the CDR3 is TGTGCCAGCACCCGGGCGGGAATCTCCTACGAGCAGTACTTC.